Shown below are 7 T cell receptor beta chains from a single sample sequenced in a study of cytomegalovirus exposure and HLA in healthy donors. The PCR contained 60 Vbeta and 13 Jbeta primers. Generated by immunoSEQ multiplex PCR, the TCRdb table keeps only in-frame clones and is missing some. The sample lists some 160,000 clones; 84% were seen once. The source material was PBMCs. These receptors were taken from a man in his fifties in good health and CMV-seropositive.

The CDR3 region has the DNA TGCGCCAGCAAATTAGCGGTAATTTCCTACGAGCAGTACGTC. It codes for CASKLAVISYEQYV. The V call is TRBV4-1, the J call TRBJ2-7, with D tentatively TRBD2 (6 bases). V gave up 7 bases and J gave up 1 base, with 14 bases separating them. Per the germline V gene, CDR1 is MGHRA and CDR2 is YSYEKL. The CDR3 is 14 amino acids.

The chain is built from TRBV7-8 and TRBJ1-1; the D is unclear. Trimming shortened V by 4 bases and J by 2 bases, and 11 bases separated the two germline ends. Germline-derived CDR1 and CDR2 are SGHVS and FQNEAQ. The CDR3 length is 14 residues. The CDR3 region is CASSYEGANTEAFF. CDR3 in DNA: TGTGCCAGCAGCTATGAGGGCGCAAACACTGAAGCTTTCTTT.

The chain combines TRBV30 with TRBJ1-1, with TRBD1 as a possible D gene (5 bases). V was clipped by 0 bases and J by 4 bases, with 18 bases between them. This CDR3 has 16 amino acids. Per the germline V gene, CDR1 is GTSNPN and CDR2 is SVGIG (reference sequence). CDR3 sequence: CAWSVKPAGRSTEAFF. CDR3 DNA: TGTGCCTGGAGTGTAAAGCCGGCAGGGAGGAGCACTGAAGCTTTCTTT.

The chain carries TRBV9 and TRBJ1-5, with D hard to call. This CDR3 has 14 amino acids. Per germline, CDR1 SGDLS and CDR2 YYNGEE. Trimming shortened V by 4 bases and J by 0 bases, and 8 bases separated the two germline ends. The DNA for the CDR3 is TGTGCCAGCAGCCCTCAGTCTAGCAATCAGCCCCAGCATTTT. It codes for CASSPQSSNQPQHF.

This sequence joins TRBV7-8 and TRBJ2-3; D uncertain. Trimming cost V 1 base and J 3 bases, with 17 bases left between them. The CDR3 covers 17 residues. The germline gives CDR1 SGHVS, CDR2 FQNEAQ. The CDR3: CASSLGSLVRATDTQYF. The CDR3 DNA sequence: TGTGCCAGCAGCTTAGGAAGCCTAGTTCGCGCAACAGATACGCAGTATTTT.

This rearrangement joins TRBV7-3 to TRBJ1-6; D unclear. This CDR3 is 17 amino acids long. The germline CDR1 and CDR2 sequences are SGHTA and FQGTGA. The V end was cut by 0 bases, the J end by 9 bases, with 18 bases between. The CDR3 coding sequence is TGTGCCAGCAGCTTAACGCCCCGTTCGAGTGATCGTTCACCCCTCCACTTT. Translating it yields CASSLTPRSSDRSPLHF.

The chain is built from TRBV5-4 and TRBJ2-3; 8 positions match TRBD2. Trimming cost V 0 bases and J 6 bases; bases outside gene matches: 6. Germline CDR1 SGHNT, CDR2 YYREEE (reference sequence). The CDR3 is 15 residues long. CDR3 nucleotides: TGTGCCAGCAGCTTGGTCGGGCGGGAGGCCGATACGCAGTATTTT. It encodes CASSLVGREADTQYF.